Following are 16 T cell receptor beta chains from one sample sequenced in a study of T cell responses to AZD1222 COVID-19 vaccine. The data were produced by immunoSEQ multiplex PCR, yet TCRdb's version contains in-frame clones alone and is incomplete. The sample shows more than 150,000 clones, about 90% of them seen only once. The material was peripheral blood, obtained on day 0 of AZD1222 vaccination. Every receptor here comes from an adult in good health.

The J gene is TRBJ2-5, the V gene TRBV5-1; D perhaps matches TRBD2 (5 bases). In germline, CDR1 is SGHRS, CDR2 YFSETQ. This CDR3 is built from 13 residues. Trimming removed 6 bases from V and 1 base from J, with 10 bases in between. CDR3: CASTARGQETQYF. The CDR3 DNA is TGCGCCAGCACCGCCCGGGGCCAAGAGACCCAGTACTTC.

The chain has TRBV9 and TRBJ1-3; D is undetermined. V lost 3 bases, J lost 0 bases, and 10 bases lay in between. Germline values: CDR1 SGDLS, CDR2 YYNGEE. This CDR3 region has 15 residues. The CDR3 nucleotides are TGTGCCAGCAGCGCCGATCACTACTCTGGAAACACCATATATTTT. Translating it yields CASSADHYSGNTIYF.

The rearrangement uses TRBV14 and TRBJ2-7, with a possible D match to TRBD2 (5 bases). V lost 4 bases and J lost 6, with 16 bases in between. Per the germline V gene, CDR1 is SGHDN and CDR2 is FVKESK. The CDR3 has 14 residues. The CDR3 region is CASSPSYLAGEQYF. The CDR3 bases are TGTGCCAGCAGCCCCTCCTATCTAGCCGGCGAGCAGTACTTC.

The chain has TRBV10-1 and TRBJ2-3, with D perhaps TRBD1 or TRBD2 (6 bases each). The V gene's germline CDR1 is WNHNN and CDR2 SYGVQD (reference sequence). The CDR3 contains 14 residues. Trimming took 4 bases from V and 1 from J, leaving 9 bases between them. This chain's CDR3 is CASSGGAGTDTQYF. The CDR3 region has the DNA TGCGCCAGCAGTGGGGGGGCAGGCACAGATACGCAGTATTTT.

The gene calls are TRBV28 and TRBJ1-5; D unclear. This CDR3 region has 14 residues. V was cut by 3 bases and J by 6 bases, with 12 bases left in between. Germline values: CDR1 MDHEN, CDR2 SYDVKM. The CDR3: CASSFPGLGQPQHF. The CDR3 coding sequence is TGTGCCAGCAGTTTCCCCGGGCTAGGTCAGCCCCAGCATTTT. The whole variable domain, remainder taken from reference TRBV28 and TRBJ1-5, is DVKVTQSSRYLVKRTGEKVFLECVQDMDHENMFWYRQDPGLGLRLIYFSYDVKMKEKGDIPEGYSVSREKKERFSLILESASTNQTSMYLCASSFPGLGQPQHFGDGTRLSIL.

The chain is built from TRBV24-1 and TRBJ1-5, with 9 bases identical to TRBD1. Germline V gives CDR1 KGHDR, CDR2 SFDVKD. The CDR3 has 16 residues. Trimming removed 4 bases from V and 4 bases from J; junction bases left unmatched: 7. The CDR3 region is CATSDPRQGENQPQHF. For the CDR3, the DNA is TGTGCCACCAGTGACCCCCGACAGGGGGAAAATCAGCCCCAGCATTTT.

V gene TRBV10-3 combines with J gene TRBJ1-2; D gene ambiguous. Between the trimmed V and J ends, which lost 1 base and 7 bases, there was a span of 22 bases. CDR3 length: 17 amino acids. CDR1 and CDR2 from the germline V gene are ENHRY and SYGVKD. Here the CDR3 reads CAISEYETAKGKSGYTF. CDR3 DNA sequence: TGTGCCATCAGTGAGTATGAAACGGCGAAAGGGAAGTCTGGCTACACCTTC.

The rearrangement joins TRBV5-1 to TRBJ2-1, with 9 positions matching TRBD2. Per germline, CDR1 SGHRS and CDR2 YFSETQ. The V and J ends lost 0 bases and 3 bases, in that order; junction bases with no gene match: 10. The CDR3 extends over 18 amino acids. The CDR3 reads CASSLVGSSGTVYNEQFF. The CDR3 region has the DNA TGCGCCAGCAGCTTGGTGGGGTCTAGCGGGACGGTCTACAATGAGCAGTTCTTC.

The J gene is TRBJ2-7, the V gene TRBV12-3 or TRBV12-4; D remains unclear. The CDR3 runs 13 residues. V gave up 6 bases and J gave up 4 bases, with 13 bases separating them. CDR3: CASSLSGEYEQYF. DNA for the CDR3: TGTGCCAGCAGCCTGAGTGGGGAATACGAGCAGTACTTC.

The V gene is TRBV7-2, the J gene TRBJ2-7, with 7 bases fitting TRBD2. Germline loops: CDR1 SGHTA, CDR2 FQGNSA. This CDR3 region has 14 residues. The junction had 2 bases not matched to a gene; V was cut back by 0 bases and J by 3 bases. The CDR3 spells CASSLAGGNYEQYF. CDR3 coding DNA: TGTGCCAGCAGCTTAGCGGGAGGGAACTACGAGCAGTACTTC.

The chain combines TRBV10-3 with TRBJ1-2, with D unclear. Germline V gene data show CDR1 as ENHRY and CDR2 as SYGVKD. The V and J ends lost 4 bases and 7 bases respectively, with 13 bases between them. This CDR3 has 13 amino acids. This chain's CDR3 is CAISALTYGGYTF. The CDR3 DNA sequence: TGTGCCATCAGTGCTCTTACATATGGTGGCTACACCTTC.

The chain combines TRBV18 with TRBJ1-6; TRBD1 might be the D (6 bases). V was clipped by 3 bases and J by 8 bases, with 11 bases between them. Germline V gene data show CDR1 as KGHSH and CDR2 as LQKENI. The CDR3 has 14 amino acids. The CDR3 loop is CASSPITGYSPLHF. CDR3 coding DNA: TGTGCCAGCTCACCTATAACAGGGTATTCACCCCTCCACTTT.

This chain uses TRBV5-4 with TRBJ2-5; possible D gene TRBD1, 6 bases. The CDR3 has 14 amino acids. Germline loops: CDR1 SGHNT, CDR2 YYREEE (reference sequence). Trimming cost V 0 bases and J 5 bases, with 11 bases left between them. The CDR3 coding sequence is TGTGCCAGCAGCTTGGCCCAGGGGCCCGAGACCCAGTACTTC. This sequence encodes CASSLAQGPETQYF.

V gene TRBV28 combines with J gene TRBJ1-5, with 9 bases that match TRBD1. This CDR3 contains 16 residues. J lost 5 bases, V lost 4 bases, and 9 bases had no gene match. Germline CDR1 and CDR2: MDHEN and SYDVKM. The CDR3 loop reads CASSSATTGGHQPQHF. The CDR3 DNA reads TGTGCCAGCAGTTCTGCTACGACAGGGGGTCATCAGCCCCAGCATTTT.

The chain joins TRBV4-1 to TRBJ1-4; 9 positions agree with TRBD1. V gave up 5 bases and J gave up 4 bases; unmatched junction bases: 14. This CDR3 spans 18 amino acids. CDR1 and CDR2 (germline): MGHRA, YSYEKL. The CDR3 spells CASSAGQGMARFNEKLFF. Written as DNA, the CDR3 is TGCGCCAGCAGCGCGGGACAGGGAATGGCTCGCTTTAATGAAAAACTGTTTTTT.

The chain carries TRBV27 and TRBJ1-1, with D possibly being TRBD1 (6 bases). The CDR3 consists of 14 residues. Trimming took 5 bases from V and 4 from J, leaving 14 bases between them. Germline V gene sequence: CDR1 MNHEY, CDR2 SMNVEV (reference sequence). CDR3 sequence reads: CASSISGASTEAFF. The CDR3 coding sequence is TGTGCCAGCAGTATCTCAGGGGCTAGCACTGAAGCTTTCTTT.